The 19 T cell receptor beta chains listed next were all sequenced from one sample in a study of shared clonotypes between healthy human individuals. Sequencing was performed with immunoSEQ multiplex PCR; in TCRdb, only in-frame clones are kept and a portion is missing. The data show 600,000 to 750,000 clones, about three quarters seen once. The source material was memory CD4+ T cells sorted from blood. Documented subset: CD45RA-negative fraction. The receptor set was obtained from a woman aged 25 to 45 in good health.

The gene calls are TRBV6-1 and TRBJ2-7; TRBD1 is a possible D gene (6 bases). The V end lost 5 bases, the J end lost 7 bases, and 18 bases lay between the germline ends. The CDR3 spans 14 residues. CDR1 is MNHNS and CDR2 is SASEGT in the germline V gene. This chain's CDR3 is CASSPPDSRREQYF. The DNA for the CDR3 is TGTGCCAGCAGTCCACCGGACAGTCGCCGGGAGCAGTACTTC.

This chain connects TRBV2 to TRBJ2-7, with 11 bases that match TRBD2. The V gene end was trimmed by 5 bases and the J gene end by 6 bases; junction bases not matched to a gene: 9. The CDR3 runs to 15 residues. Germline-derived CDR1 and CDR2 are SNHLY and FYNNEI. The CDR3 loop is CASSLLTSGTSEQYF. CDR3 sequence (DNA): TGTGCCAGCAGTCTCTTGACTAGCGGGACGAGCGAGCAGTACTTC.

Only one count was recorded for this clone. The CDR3 protein is CASSLWGRGRNQPQHF. DNA of the CDR3: TGTGCCAGCAGTTTATGGGGGAGGGGGCGGAATCAGCCCCAGCATTTT. The chain employs TRBV28 and TRBJ1-5; the match to TRBD1 covers 7 bases. With 0 bases clipped from V and 4 bases from J, the junction kept 6 bases outside the gene matches. CDR1 and CDR2 from the germline V gene are MDHEN and SYDVKM. This CDR3 is built from 16 residues.

The rearrangement links TRBV28 to TRBJ2-1; D is uncertain. In germline, CDR1 is MDHEN, CDR2 SYDVKM. This CDR3 contains 12 residues. The V end lost 4 bases, the J end lost 5 bases, and 6 bases lay between the germline ends. CDR3 sequence: CASSSGHNEQFF. The CDR3, as DNA: TGTGCCAGCAGTTCTGGTCACAATGAGCAGTTCTTC. Full variable domain (remainder filled in from reference TRBV28 and TRBJ2-1): DVKVTQSSRYLVKRTGEKVFLECVQDMDHENMFWYRQDPGLGLRLIYFSYDVKMKEKGDIPEGYSVSREKKERFSLILESASTNQTSMYLCASSSGHNEQFFGPGTRLTVL.

The V call is TRBV7-8, the J call TRBJ2-1; TRBD2 agrees at 8 bases. This CDR3 has 16 amino acids. Germline CDR1 is SGHVS and CDR2 is FQNEAQ. V was pared by 3 bases and J by 0 bases, with 4 bases of the junction left unmatched. The CDR3 DNA follows: TGTGCCAGCAGCTTGCTAGCGGGTAGCTCCTACAATGAGCAGTTCTTC. It specifies CASSLLAGSSYNEQFF. Full variable domain (remainder filled in from reference TRBV7-8 and TRBJ2-1): GAGVSQSPRYKVAKRGQDVALRCDPISGHVSLFWYQQALGQGPEFLTYFQNEAQLDKSGLPSDRFFAERPEGSVSTLKIQRTQQEDSAVYLCASSLLAGSSYNEQFFGPGTRLTVL.

The rearrangement uses TRBV25-1 and TRBJ2-5, with 7 bases matching TRBD1. Trimming took 4 bases from V and 0 from J; bases not matched to a gene: 8. Looked up from germline, CDR1 is MGHDK and CDR2 is SYGVNS. This CDR3 is built from 16 residues. DNA of the CDR3: TGTGCCAGCAGTGCAGCCCTCACAGGGGACCAAGAGACCCAGTACTTC. It encodes CASSAALTGDQETQYF.

J is TRBJ1-5 and V is TRBV6-4; 8 bases match TRBD1. Germline V gene sequence: CDR1 MRHNA, CDR2 SNTAGT. The CDR3 is 15 amino acids. V shed 5 bases, J shed 3 bases, and the junction held 6 bases outside the gene matches. CDR3 sequence reads: CASSYTTGDNQPQHF. CDR3 nucleotides: TGTGCCAGCAGTTACACGACAGGGGACAATCAGCCCCAGCATTTT.

The rearrangement links TRBV7-2 to TRBJ2-1, with D possibly TRBD1 on 6 matching bases. The V end was cut by 5 bases, the J end by 3 bases, with 14 bases between. The CDR3 consists of 15 residues. In germline, CDR1 is SGHTA, CDR2 FQGNSA. The CDR3 DNA reads TGTGCCAGCAGCGTTACAGGGCAGGACTACAATGAGCAGTTCTTC. As protein: CASSVTGQDYNEQFF.

The rearrangement uses TRBV10-3 and TRBJ1-5; D unresolved. Germline V gene sequence: CDR1 ENHRY, CDR2 SYGVKD. CDR3 length: 13 amino acids. Deletions cut 5 bases from V and 2 bases from J, with 7 bases between. DNA for the CDR3: TGTGCCATCAGTCCGGAAGGCAATCAGCCCCAGCATTTT. It is translated as CAISPEGNQPQHF.

The chain combines TRBV18 with TRBJ1-5; D gene unclear. The CDR3 has 15 residues. From germline, CDR1 is KGHSH and CDR2 LQKENI. Trimming took off 6 bases at V and 3 bases at J, with 15 bases between the two ends. The CDR3 DNA reads TGTGCCAGCTCCGCTGGGTATAGGGACAATCAGCCCCAGCATTTT. It is translated as CASSAGYRDNQPQHF.

The chain employs TRBV28 and TRBJ2-3; D is perhaps TRBD1 (5 bases). The V gene's germline CDR1 is MDHEN and CDR2 SYDVKM. The CDR3 consists of 13 residues. V dropped 5 bases and J dropped 2 bases, with 8 bases sitting between them. The CDR3 region is CASSPTVTDTQYF. For the CDR3, the DNA is TGTGCCAGCAGTCCGACAGTCACAGATACGCAGTATTTT.

The rearrangement links TRBV30 to TRBJ2-1; D is uncertain. This CDR3 spans 11 amino acids. Between the trimmed V and J ends, which lost 1 base and 2 bases, there was a span of 0 bases. Germline V gene lookup returns CDR1 GTSNPN and CDR2 SVGIG (reference sequence). The CDR3 bases are TGTGCCTGGAGTGCCTACAATGAGCAGTTCTTC. Protein product: CAWSAYNEQFF.

The V and J genes are TRBV7-8 and TRBJ1-1, with a weak D call TRBD1 (5 bases). The CDR3 has 15 residues. CDR1 and CDR2 from the germline V gene are SGHVS and FQNEAQ. The V gene lost 5 bases and the J gene lost 6 bases, with 19 bases spanning the gap. The chain's CDR3 is CASSLAPGTRAEAFF. In DNA form, the CDR3 reads TGTGCCAGCAGCCTCGCCCCCGGGACCCGGGCTGAAGCTTTCTTT.

The rearrangement joins TRBV6-5 to TRBJ2-7, with D possibly TRBD1 on 6 matching bases. CDR3 length: 13 residues. From germline, CDR1 is MNHEY and CDR2 SVGAGI. V lost 5 bases to trimming and J lost 5 bases, with 13 bases between them. DNA of the CDR3: TGTGCCAGCAGTCCCAGGGGAGCCCACGAGCAGTACTTC. This gives the protein CASSPRGAHEQYF.

V gene TRBV10-3 combines with J gene TRBJ2-3, with a possible D match to TRBD2 (5 bases). CDR1 is ENHRY and CDR2 is SYGVKD in the germline V gene. The CDR3 has 14 amino acids. V was pared by 6 bases and J by 0 bases, with 10 bases between. In DNA, the CDR3 is TGTGCCATCAGCCTCGGGGAGAGCACAGATACGCAGTATTTT. This codes for CAISLGESTDTQYF.

This clone occurred many times. This sequence joins TRBV5-1 and TRBJ2-5, with 10 bases lining up with TRBD2. Germline CDR1 and CDR2: SGHRS and YFSETQ. V trimming: 7 bases; J trimming: 3 bases; junction bases outside the gene matches: 9. The CDR3 runs to 15 residues. CDR3 coding DNA: TGCGCCAGCGGGGGTGGCGGACTAGCGGAAGAGACCCAGTACTTC. Translated: CASGGGGLAEETQYF.

The CDR3 coding sequence is TGTGCCAGCAGCTTAGCGGGGGGGGCTGGGTCGTTCGAGCAGTACTTC. Encoded protein: CASSLAGGAGSFEQYF. The rearrangement joins TRBV7-2 to TRBJ2-7; maybe TRBD2 (7 bases). V was cut by 0 bases and J by 6 bases, with 18 bases left in between. Germline V gives CDR1 SGHTA, CDR2 FQGNSA. This CDR3 is built from 16 residues.

With respect to this clone: The same CDR3 is also encoded by other DNA sequences in this sample. The chain joins TRBV5-1 to TRBJ1-1; no firm D call. CDR3 length equals 13 residues. CDR1 and CDR2 (germline): SGHRS, YFSETQ. V was shortened by 0 bases and J by 6 bases, with 9 bases between the two germline ends. CDR3 amino acids: CASSLGQDAEAFF. The CDR3, as DNA: TGCGCCAGCAGCTTGGGGCAGGACGCTGAAGCTTTCTTT.

This sequence joins TRBV28 and TRBJ1-4; TRBD1 might be the D (5 bases). Germline assignment: CDR1 MDHEN and CDR2 SYDVKM. Trimming took 2 bases from V and 10 from J, leaving 17 bases between them. CDR3 size: 15 residues. CDR3 sequence: CASSLGTGASGKLFF. In DNA, the CDR3 is TGTGCCAGCAGTTTAGGAACCGGGGCCTCGGGAAAACTGTTTTTT.